Sequencing of this T cell receptor beta chain was carried out in a study of control samples from healthy donors and cancer patients. Here immunoSEQ multiplex PCR was the method, and the copy in TCRdb shows in-frame clones only, minus some. Among tens of thousands of clones listed, about 93% were seen once. The germline CDR1 and CDR2 sequences are LNHDA and SQIVND (reference sequence). The V gene end was trimmed by 8 bases and the J gene end by 8 bases; junction bases not matched to a gene: 7. This CDR3 has 14 residues. The source material was blood. This clonotype was sampled from a man aged 30-40 years in good health. The chain joins TRBV19 to TRBJ2-1; 12 bases are shared with TRBD2. CDR3 amino acids: CASAASGRAYEQFF. CDR3 in DNA: TGTGCCAGTGCTGCTAGCGGGAGGGCCTATGAGCAGTTCTTC.